These 24 T cell receptor beta chains were all obtained from the same sample, sequenced in a study of PD-1 blockade in classical Hodgkin lymphoma. Each of the patients experienced relapse following autologous stem cell transplantation, and their brentuximab vedotin exposure differed. Method: immunoSEQ multiplex PCR; TCRdb's copy keeps in-frame clones and lacks some. The sample lists about 17,000 clones, 70% to 80% seen once, with roughly 4.8% in the top ten. Sequenced here: peripheral blood mononuclear cells (PBMCs), sampled at baseline. The origin of the receptors is a human donor with classical Hodgkin lymphoma.

This rearrangement joins TRBV19 to TRBJ2-3; 10 bases fit TRBD1. This CDR3 has 17 amino acids. Trimming took 3 bases from V and 4 from J; bases not matched to a gene: 10. Looked up from germline, CDR1 is LNHDA and CDR2 is SQIVND (reference sequence). CDR3 residues: CASSMVDRGRWSDTQYF. In DNA, the CDR3 is TGTGCCAGTAGTATGGTAGACAGGGGGCGGTGGTCAGATACGCAGTATTTT.

V is TRBV6-5 and J is TRBJ2-4; D may be TRBD1 or TRBD2 (6 bases each). The V end was cut by 6 bases, the J end by 3 bases, with 15 bases between. Germline lookup yields CDR1 MNHEY and CDR2 SVGAGI. The CDR3 is 15 amino acids. The CDR3 loop is CASSPGGDNKNIQYF. As DNA, the CDR3 is TGTGCCAGCAGCCCCGGAGGGGACAACAAAAACATTCAGTACTTC.

The chain recombines TRBV4-1 with TRBJ1-4; tentative D call: TRBD1 (5 bases). CDR1 is MGHRA, CDR2 YSYEKL, per germline. The CDR3 is 15 residues long. Trimming removed 0 bases from V and 8 bases from J, with 13 bases in between. The CDR3 DNA reads TGCGCCAGCAGCCAAGATGAGGGACTACGCGAAAAACTGTTTTTT. Protein sequence: CASSQDEGLREKLFF.

This clone came up a few times. This rearrangement joins TRBV6-6 to TRBJ1-1; D remains unclear. CDR1 MNHNY and CDR2 SVGAGI come from the germline V gene (reference sequence). The CDR3 spans 14 residues. The V gene lost 4 bases and the J gene lost 1 base, with 10 bases spanning the gap. The CDR3 sequence is CASSWEEENTEAFF. CDR3 DNA: TGTGCCAGCAGTTGGGAGGAGGAGAACACTGAAGCTTTCTTT.

The rearrangement uses TRBV2 and TRBJ2-2; D is uncertain. This CDR3 has 13 residues. Germline V CDR1 and CDR2: SNHLY, FYNNEI. V was trimmed by 3 bases and J by 5 bases, leaving 7 bases between them. The CDR3: CASSESGTGELFF. The CDR3 DNA is TGTGCCAGCAGTGAGTCGGGTACCGGGGAGCTGTTTTTT.

The genes are TRBV6-5 and TRBJ2-3; weak D call: TRBD1 (5 bases). Trimming pared 5 bases from V and 2 bases from J, leaving 11 bases between. CDR1 MNHEY and CDR2 SVGAGI come from the germline V gene. This CDR3 comprises 14 residues. CDR3 nucleotides: TGTGCCAGCAGTAAGCTGACAGTCACAGATACGCAGTATTTT. As protein: CASSKLTVTDTQYF.

V is TRBV2 and J is TRBJ2-3; a weak D match, TRBD2 (6 bases). The germline gives CDR1 SNHLY, CDR2 FYNNEI. V was shortened by 5 bases and J by 7 bases, with 19 bases between the two germline ends. The CDR3 is 15 amino acids. CDR3: CASSFSGLTVHTQYF. CDR3 nucleotide sequence: TGTGCCAGCAGTTTTAGCGGCCTTACGGTGCATACGCAGTATTTT.

This clone was counted a few times. The chain has TRBV7-2 and TRBJ2-3, with TRBD2 as a possible D gene (6 bases). The CDR3 spans 15 residues. Deletions cut 1 base from V and 2 bases from J, with 10 bases between. CDR1 SGHTA and CDR2 FQGNSA come from the germline V gene. CDR3 region: CASSLDKRATDTQYF. Here the CDR3 DNA reads TGTGCCAGCAGCTTAGATAAGCGGGCCACAGATACGCAGTATTTT.

This chain joins TRBV19 and TRBJ1-1; no definite D call. In germline, CDR1 is LNHDA, CDR2 SQIVND (reference sequence). The CDR3 runs 14 residues. Trimming stripped 4 bases from V and 1 base from J, with 10 bases between. CDR3 region: CASSTRTENTEAFF. DNA for the CDR3: TGTGCCAGTAGTACGCGGACGGAGAACACTGAAGCTTTCTTT.

In this sample, this clone turned up once. The chain couples TRBV6-1 to TRBJ1-5, with D hard to call. The length of the CDR3 is 14 residues. Germline assignment: CDR1 MNHNS and CDR2 SASEGT. Trimming pared 5 bases from V and 0 bases from J, leaving 8 bases between. CDR3 nucleotides: TGTGCCAGCAGTAAACAGTATAGCAATCAGCCCCAGCATTTT. Translated: CASSKQYSNQPQHF.

The chain carries TRBV6-1 and TRBJ1-1; D gene ambiguous. Per the germline V gene, CDR1 is MNHNS and CDR2 is SASEGT. V was cut by 0 bases and J by 5 bases, with 10 bases left in between. This CDR3 comprises 14 residues. The CDR3 DNA follows: TGTGCCAGCAGTGAAGCGCCGGTAATGACTGAAGCTTTCTTT. This gives the protein CASSEAPVMTEAFF.

The CDR3: CASSWDSSYEQYF. DNA of the CDR3: TGTGCCAGCAGTTGGGACAGTTCCTACGAGCAGTACTTC. J is TRBJ2-7 and V is TRBV28; TRBD1 matches at 7 bases. This CDR3 region has 13 residues. With 4 bases clipped from V and 1 base from J, the junction kept 1 base outside the gene matches. From germline, CDR1 is MDHEN and CDR2 SYDVKM.

This clone is judged medium-sized (0.01 to 0.1%). The chain links TRBV2 to TRBJ2-7, with D unclear. Looked up from germline, CDR1 is SNHLY and CDR2 is FYNNEI. This CDR3 comprises 13 residues. V lost 5 bases and J lost 4, with 12 bases in between. The chain's CDR3 is CASSQFGEYEQYF. The CDR3 nucleotides read TGTGCCAGCAGTCAATTTGGGGAATACGAGCAGTACTTC.

The chain has TRBV19 and TRBJ1-2; D unresolved. CDR1 LNHDA and CDR2 SQIVND come from the germline V gene (reference sequence). The V end lost 3 bases, the J end lost 4 bases, and 15 bases lay between the germline ends. The CDR3 is 15 residues long. CDR3 amino acids: CASSMGPGTFYGYTF. In DNA form, the CDR3 reads TGTGCCAGTAGTATGGGCCCAGGCACCTTCTATGGCTACACCTTC.

The chain links TRBV5-1 to TRBJ2-3; D ambiguous. The CDR3 extends over 11 amino acids. Per germline, CDR1 SGHRS and CDR2 YFSETQ. Trimming cost V 2 bases and J 4 bases, with 2 bases left between them. The CDR3 here is CASSFADTQYF. The DNA of the CDR3 is TGCGCCAGCAGCTTCGCAGATACGCAGTATTTT.

The V call is TRBV14, the J call TRBJ2-5, with TRBD2 matching over 10 bases. CDR1 is SGHDN, CDR2 FVKESK, per germline. Trimming took 4 bases from V and 6 from J; bases not matched to a gene: 17. The CDR3 sequence is 18 residues long. The CDR3 coding sequence is TGTGCCAGCAGCCCCGCACCAGCGGGAGGGCCTCCTGGGAAGACCCAGTACTTC. It specifies CASSPAPAGGPPGKTQYF.

The chain recombines TRBV29-1 with TRBJ2-4; no definite D call. This CDR3 contains 12 residues. Trimming shortened V by 1 base and J by 6 bases, and 7 bases separated the two germline ends. CDR1 and CDR2 from the germline V gene are SQVTM and ANQGSEA. The CDR3 DNA reads TGCAGCGTTGAAGGCACCCTAAACATTCAGTACTTC. Translated: CSVEGTLNIQYF.

Notes on this clone: Other DNA sequences in this sample translate to the same CDR3. The V gene is TRBV2, the J gene TRBJ2-7, with 10 bases that match TRBD1. V was clipped by 6 bases and J by 3 bases; unmatched bases: 5. The CDR3 length is 14 residues. Germline CDR1 is SNHLY and CDR2 is FYNNEI. CDR3 loop: CASRTGTGDYEQYF. The DNA of the CDR3 is TGTGCCAGCAGGACCGGGACAGGGGACTACGAGCAGTACTTC. Supplemented by reference TRBV2 and TRBJ2-7, the full variable domain reads EPEVTQTPSHQVTQMGQEVILRCVPISNHLYFYWYRQILGQKVEFLVSFYNNEISEKSEIFDDQFSVERPDGSNFTLKIRSTKLEDSAMYFCASRTGTGDYEQYFGPGTRLTVT.

The chain uses TRBV11-3 and TRBJ2-2; 11 bases fit TRBD1. Unmatched junction bases numbered 2, after V lost 1 base and J lost 7 bases. This CDR3 contains 15 residues. From germline, CDR1 is SGHNT and CDR2 YENEEA. Here the CDR3 DNA reads TGTGCCAGCAGCTTAGGGACAGGGGGCATCGGGGAGCTGTTTTTT. Protein: CASSLGTGGIGELFF.

This clone was counted once. This sequence joins TRBV28 and TRBJ1-2; D not certain. Germline V gene sequence: CDR1 MDHEN, CDR2 SYDVKM. V lost 4 bases, J lost 4 bases, and 4 bases lay in between. The CDR3 has 11 residues. CDR3 sequence reads: CASSSPYGYTF. CDR3 coding DNA: TGTGCCAGCAGTTCCCCCTATGGCTACACCTTC.

CDR3 amino acids: CASSDGGFRSNGYTF. In DNA, the CDR3 is TGCGCCAGCAGTGACGGGGGATTCAGGTCTAATGGCTACACCTTC. The chain is built from TRBV10-2 and TRBJ1-2, with D tentatively TRBD1 (5 bases). Trimming cost V 3 bases and J 6 bases, with 17 bases left between them. Germline V gives CDR1 WSHSY, CDR2 SAAADI. The CDR3 totals 15 residues.

V and J are TRBV30 and TRBJ2-7; maybe TRBD1 (5 bases). V dropped 4 bases and J dropped 2 bases, with 15 bases sitting between them. Germline-derived CDR1 and CDR2 are GTSNPN and SVGIG (reference sequence). The CDR3 length is 14 residues. The CDR3: CAWNPWPGTYEQYF. The DNA of the CDR3 is TGTGCCTGGAACCCCTGGCCAGGGACCTACGAGCAGTACTTC.

This clone showed up just a few times. This chain links TRBV9 with TRBJ1-2; D gene ambiguous. CDR3 length equals 13 residues. Germline assignment: CDR1 SGDLS and CDR2 YYNGEE. Trimming pared 0 bases from V and 7 bases from J, leaving 10 bases between. The CDR3 DNA is TGTGCCAGCAGCGTAGCGGGCCAGCTTGGCTACACCTTC. Amino acid sequence: CASSVAGQLGYTF.

This chain connects TRBV2 to TRBJ1-1; D unresolved. V lost 7 bases, J lost 5 bases, and 14 bases lay in between. The CDR3 loop spans 13 amino acids. Germline V gene data show CDR1 as SNHLY and CDR2 as FYNNEI. DNA for the CDR3: TGTGCCAGCATGGTAGACGGTGGTACTGAAGCTTTCTTT. Encoded protein: CASMVDGGTEAFF.